The rows below give T cell receptor beta chains drawn from one sample of a study of kidney transplant recipient with SARS-CoV-2 infection. TCRdb re-derived calls from the reads in MiXCR, one entry per CDR3 protein. The data contain 200,000 to 300,000 distinct CDR3 sequences, 25% to 30% of them singletons. Sample: a blood sample, taken at baseline and on day 111 from a kidney transplant recipient. The receptors were gathered from a male patient aged 25 to 39 who had COVID-19 and was a kidney transplant recipient. Some T cells may be graft donor cells. Each CDR3 is given with its conserved first and last residue. A D gene is named only where the DNA matches it firmly. Clone size is stated in some rows and not others, as once, few, many or a class when expanded.

J gene: TRBJ2-1; D gene: TRBD2; clone size: many; V gene: TRBV12-3/TRBV12-4; CDR3 protein: CASSKSREGRYNEQFF; CDR3 DNA: TGTGCCAGCAGTAAATCGCGGGAGGGCCGGTACAATGAGCAGTTCTTC
J gene: TRBJ2-3; D gene: TRBD1; clone size: many; V gene: TRBV7-9; CDR3 protein: CASSLAQDRATSTDTQYF; CDR3 DNA: TGTGCCAGCAGCTTAGCGCAGGACAGGGCGACTAGCACAGATACGCAGTATTTT
J gene: TRBJ2-7; D gene: TRBD2; clone size: many; V gene: TRBV14; CDR3 protein: CASSQGLAVEQYF; CDR3 DNA: TGTGCCAGCAGCCAAGGACTAGCGGTCGAGCAGTACTTC
J gene: TRBJ2-3; D gene: TRBD2; clone size: .; V gene: TRBV30; CDR3 protein: CAWSLTSGRLEDTQYF; CDR3 DNA: TGTGCCTGGAGTTTGACTAGCGGGAGATTGGAGGATACGCAGTATTTT
J gene: TRBJ1-2; D gene: .; clone size: many; V gene: TRBV7-4; CDR3 protein: CASSQINSARKTYGYTF; CDR3 DNA: TGTGCCAGCAGCCAGATTAATTCAGCTCGAAAGACCTATGGCTACACCTTC
J gene: TRBJ2-7; D gene: .; clone size: many; V gene: TRBV5-5; CDR3 protein: CASSLFQGSYEQYF; CDR3 DNA: TGTGCCAGCAGCTTGTTCCAGGGGTCGTACGAGCAGTACTTC
J gene: TRBJ2-6; D gene: .; clone size: many; V gene: TRBV12-3/TRBV12-4; CDR3 protein: CASRRDGSGANVLTF; CDR3 DNA: TGTGCCAGCAGAAGGGACGGCTCTGGGGCCAACGTCCTGACTTTC
J gene: TRBJ2-7; D gene: .; clone size: .; V gene: TRBV12-3/TRBV12-4; CDR3 protein: CASSPDRNQVAQYF; CDR3 DNA: TGTGCCAGCAGTCCCGACAGGAATCAGGTTGCGCAGTACTTC
J gene: TRBJ1-2; D gene: .; clone size: .; V gene: TRBV8-2; CDR3 protein: CGSIRPDSRKTYGYTF; CDR3 DNA: TGTGGCAGTATCCGCCCTGATAGCCGAAAGACCTATGGCTACACCTTC
J gene: TRBJ2-3; D gene: .; clone size: .; V gene: TRBV9; CDR3 protein: CASSVVLGNTDTQYF; CDR3 DNA: TGTGCCAGCAGCGTAGTGTTAGGAAACACAGATACGCAGTATTTT
J gene: TRBJ2-3; D gene: .; clone size: many; V gene: TRBV5-1; CDR3 protein: CASRRGDGTDTQYF; CDR3 DNA: TGCGCCAGCAGGAGGGGCGACGGCACAGATACGCAGTATTTT
J gene: TRBJ2-1; D gene: TRBD2; clone size: many; V gene: TRBV19; CDR3 protein: CASSHNFLGLAGSSYNEQFF; CDR3 DNA: TGTGCCAGTAGTCACAATTTCTTAGGGCTAGCGGGCAGCTCCTACAATGAGCAGTTCTTC
J gene: TRBJ1-4; D gene: .; clone size: many; V gene: TRBV28; CDR3 protein: CASTPHTGWDEKLFF; CDR3 DNA: TGTGCCAGCACTCCCCATACAGGGTGGGATGAAAAACTGTTTTTT
J gene: TRBJ2-5; D gene: TRBD2; clone size: many; V gene: TRBV28; CDR3 protein: CASSTLRLAGVETQYF; CDR3 DNA: TGTGCCAGCAGTACTTTACGGCTAGCGGGAGTTGAGACCCAGTACTTC
J gene: TRBJ2-1; D gene: .; clone size: many; V gene: TRBV11-3; CDR3 protein: CASSMDREGEQFF; CDR3 DNA: TGTGCCAGCAGCATGGACAGGGAGGGTGAGCAGTTCTTC
J gene: TRBJ1-2; D gene: .; clone size: .; V gene: TRBV3-1; CDR3 protein: CARNQEMSFYGYTF; CDR3 DNA: TGTGCCCGCAACCAAGAAATGTCGTTCTATGGCTACACCTTC
J gene: TRBJ1-5; D gene: .; clone size: many; V gene: TRBV4-1; CDR3 protein: CASSLRGRGSNQPQHF; CDR3 DNA: TGCGCCAGCAGCCTCAGGGGCAGGGGAAGCAATCAGCCCCAGCATTTT
J gene: TRBJ2-5; D gene: TRBD1; clone size: many; V gene: TRBV6-8; CDR3 protein: CASTWTGKETQYF; CDR3 DNA: TGTGCCAGCACCTGGACAGGGAAAGAGACCCAGTACTTC
J gene: TRBJ2-5; D gene: .; clone size: many; V gene: TRBV2; CDR3 protein: CASSSGQLKETQYF; CDR3 DNA: TGTGCCAGCAGTTCGGGACAACTAAAAGAGACCCAGTACTTC
J gene: TRBJ2-1; D gene: .; clone size: few; V gene: TRBV19; CDR3 protein: CASSILGGGAQNEQFF; CDR3 DNA: TGTGCCAGTAGTATTTTGGGGGGGGGGGCCCAAAATGAGCAGTTCTTC
J gene: TRBJ2-1; D gene: TRBD2; clone size: many; V gene: TRBV2; CDR3 protein: CASSGPSGMNEQFF; CDR3 DNA: TGTGCCAGCAGTGGGCCTAGCGGGATGAATGAGCAGTTCTTC
J gene: TRBJ1-2; D gene: TRBD1; clone size: many; V gene: TRBV10-3; CDR3 protein: CAIRPHGQAPDYGYTF; CDR3 DNA: TGTGCCATCAGACCCCATGGACAGGCGCCCGACTATGGCTACACCTTC
J gene: TRBJ1-5; D gene: .; clone size: many; V gene: TRBV6-5; CDR3 protein: CASSDRYSNQPQHF; CDR3 DNA: TGTGCCAGCAGTGACCGCTATAGCAATCAGCCCCAGCATTTT
J gene: TRBJ2-2; D gene: TRBD2; clone size: few; V gene: TRBV7-2; CDR3 protein: CASSSTSGGSGELFF; CDR3 DNA: TGTGCCAGCAGCTCGACTAGCGGAGGATCCGGGGAGCTGTTTTTT
J gene: TRBJ1-2; D gene: .; clone size: .; V gene: TRBV7-1; CDR3 protein: CASSQSIHGGKTYGYTF; CDR3 DNA: TGTGCCAGCAGCCAATCTATTCACGGGGGAAAGACCTATGGCTACACCTTC
J gene: TRBJ2-7; D gene: .; clone size: many; V gene: TRBV7-8; CDR3 protein: CASTKLRTDRAYEQYF; CDR3 DNA: TGTGCCAGCACCAAACTTAGGACGGACAGAGCCTACGAGCAGTACTTC
J gene: TRBJ1-3; D gene: .; clone size: many; V gene: TRBV6-5; CDR3 protein: CASSLDGNTIYF; CDR3 DNA: TGTGCCAGCAGTCTCGACGGAAACACCATATATTTT
J gene: TRBJ2-3; D gene: .; clone size: .; V gene: TRBV21-1; CDR3 protein: CASRVFLATVMQDTQYF; CDR3 DNA: TGTGCCAGCAGAGTCTTCTTAGCTACAGTCATGCAAGATACGCAGTATTTT
J gene: TRBJ1-2; D gene: .; clone size: .; V gene: TRBV5-4; CDR3 protein: CASFKVVPVKTYGYTF; CDR3 DNA: TGTGCCAGCTTCAAGGTCGTACCAGTAAAGACCTATGGCTACACCTTC
J gene: TRBJ1-2; D gene: .; clone size: many; V gene: TRBV6-9; CDR3 protein: CASSLHVPYGKTYGYTF; CDR3 DNA: TGTGCCAGCAGTTTGCATGTGCCTTACGGAAAGACCTATGGCTACACCTTC
J gene: TRBJ2-7; D gene: TRBD1; clone size: many; V gene: TRBV5-4; CDR3 protein: CASSLVDRAAEQYF; CDR3 DNA: TGTGCCAGCAGCTTGGTGGACAGGGCGGCCGAGCAGTACTTC
J gene: TRBJ1-1; D gene: TRBD1; clone size: many; V gene: TRBV18; CDR3 protein: CASSPLRDRGGTEAFF; CDR3 DNA: TGTGCCAGCTCACCACTCCGAGACAGGGGAGGAACTGAAGCTTTCTTT